What follows are 12 T cell receptor beta chains derived from one specimen sequenced in a study of T cells after yellow fever vaccination. TCRdb passed the 5' RACE reads through MiXCR, listing each CDR3 protein once. The table shows a few hundred thousand distinct CDR3 sequences, with about 15% occurring only once. This sample comprised PBMCs, obtained about 5 days after the first yellow fever vaccination. These receptors all come from a man younger than 35 who received the YFV17D yellow fever vaccine.

This clonotype was recorded a few times. The V call is TRBV6-5, the J call TRBJ1-4; D call uncertain. V was trimmed by 6 bases and J by 8 bases, leaving 16 bases between them. In germline, CDR1 is MNHEY, CDR2 SVGAGI. CDR3 length equals 14 residues. The CDR3 protein is CASSYSVGWEKLFF. The DNA for the CDR3 is TGTGCCAGCAGCTATTCCGTGGGGTGGGAAAAACTGTTTTTT.

The sample holds a few counts of this clonotype. This chain links TRBV7-2 with TRBJ2-1; TRBD1 aligns across 9 bases. This CDR3 spans 14 amino acids. The V segment lost 5 bases and the J segment 8 bases; nucleotides outside the gene matches: 7. Germline V gene data show CDR1 as SGHTA and CDR2 as FQGNSA. The chain's CDR3 is CASSRDRGRDEQFF. The CDR3 nucleotides are TGTGCCAGCAGCAGAGACAGGGGGAGGGATGAGCAGTTCTTC.

In this sample, this clonotype turned up many times. This chain uses TRBV6-4 with TRBJ2-2; 9 bases are a match to TRBD2. This CDR3 is built from 15 residues. The germline V gene has CDR1 MRHNA and CDR2 SNTAGT. V was clipped by 3 bases and J by 3 bases; unmatched bases: 2. CDR3 protein: CASSERGGDTGELFF. The CDR3 nucleotides read TGTGCCAGCAGTGAGCGGGGGGGCGACACCGGGGAGCTGTTTTTT.

This clonotype was observed a handful of times. The rearrangement links TRBV12-3 or TRBV12-4 to TRBJ2-5, with 7 positions matching TRBD1. This CDR3 is built from 15 residues. J lost 3 bases, V lost 2 bases, and 6 bases had no gene match. The CDR3 DNA is TGTGCCAGCAGTTTATTCGCAGGGGGTAAAGAGACCCAGTACTTC. As protein: CASSLFAGGKETQYF.

V and J are TRBV29-1 and TRBJ2-5, with D unresolved. With 3 bases removed from V and 5 bases from J, the gap between germline ends came to 10 bases. Germline V gene data show CDR1 as SQVTM and CDR2 as ANQGSEA. CDR3 size: 12 residues. The CDR3 region has the DNA TGCAGCGTTGATATGGGATGGGAGACCCAGTACTTC. Protein sequence: CSVDMGWETQYF.

This clonotype was observed many times. The V call is TRBV5-6, the J call TRBJ2-7; D is undetermined. Per germline, CDR1 SGHDT and CDR2 YYEEEE. Trimming took off 1 base at V and 3 bases at J, with 8 bases between the two ends. The CDR3 runs to 13 residues. The CDR3, as DNA: TGTGCCAGCAGCTTGAGGGCCATCTACGAGCAGTACTTC. It yields the protein CASSLRAIYEQYF.

J is TRBJ1-2 and V is TRBV6-5; D might be TRBD1 (5 bases). The CDR3 sequence is 16 residues long. The germline gives CDR1 MNHEY, CDR2 SVGAGI. Trimming cost V 0 bases and J 5 bases, with 16 bases left between them. CDR3 in amino acids: CASSYSPRGLGYGYTF. The CDR3 DNA reads TGTGCCAGCAGTTACTCGCCGAGGGGACTTGGATATGGCTACACCTTC.

This clonotype was detected many times. V and J are TRBV20-1 and TRBJ1-6; TRBD1 matches 9 bases. Germline CDR1 and CDR2: DFQATT and SNEGSKA (reference sequence). With 3 bases clipped from V and 6 bases from J, the junction kept 3 bases outside the gene matches. CDR3 length: 14 residues. CDR3 sequence reads: CSARGQGGNSPLHF. The CDR3 coding sequence is TGCAGTGCTAGGGGACAGGGTGGTAATTCACCCCTCCACTTT.

J is TRBJ1-3 and V is TRBV9; a possible D gene is TRBD1 (6 bases). The CDR3 is 14 residues long. The V and J ends lost 4 bases and 9 bases respectively, with 17 bases between them. Germline V lookup: CDR1 SGDLS, CDR2 YYNGEE. Here the CDR3 DNA reads TGTGCCAGCAGCCCTCGGACAGACGGGGGCACCATATATTTT. This encodes CASSPRTDGGTIYF.

This clonotype was counted many times. V usage is TRBV7-9 and J usage is TRBJ1-2, with D perhaps TRBD1 (5 bases). This CDR3 comprises 13 residues. Trimming removed 3 bases at V and 8 bases at J, with 13 bases between. Germline V CDR1 and CDR2: SEHNR, FQNEAQ (reference sequence). CDR3 sequence (DNA): TGTGCCAGCAGCTTTGAGAGTAGGGACGGCTACACCTTC. Translating gives CASSFESRDGYTF.

This chain connects TRBV29-1 to TRBJ1-1; the D is unclear. CDR3 length: 15 amino acids. Trimming left V 6 bases short and J 2 bases short, with 19 bases between. Germline V lookup: CDR1 SQVTM, CDR2 ANQGSEA. The CDR3 region is CSVVELDWGNTEAFF. The DNA of the CDR3 is TGCAGCGTCGTCGAGTTGGACTGGGGTAACACTGAAGCTTTCTTT.

The chain carries TRBV12-3 or TRBV12-4 and TRBJ2-5; D gene unclear. The germline V and J ends were trimmed by 1 base and 7 bases, with 13 bases remaining between them. This CDR3 has 14 residues. The CDR3 DNA reads as TGTGCCAGCAGTTTAGAAGTCACTACCCGGACCCAGTACTTC. It encodes CASSLEVTTRTQYF.